This TCR beta chain was retrieved from a study of T cells expressing NK-cell markers. As for the study in general: The TCR beta repertoires were obtained from sorted CD3+CD56+NKG2C+, CD3+CD56+NKG2C- and CD3+CD56-NKG2C+ T cells. Notes on the study in general: Dominant NKG2C+ clonotypes were found to form about 1.0-7.5% of CD8+ T cells in 5 or 6 donors.

The CDR3 loop spans 16 amino acids. CDR1 and CDR2 (germline): ENHRY, SYGVKD. TCRdb reprocessed the 5' RACE reads and keeps a single row for each CDR3 protein, giving no DNA. The sample features 400,000 to 500,000 distinct CDR3 sequences, with approximately 7% in its top ten. Remarks on this clonotype: What it binds is unknown.

This TCR was sampled from a woman aged 18 to 75 in good health. The V call is TRBV10-3, the J call TRBJ2-5; TCRdb's D call of TRBD2 is untestable without DNA. What was sequenced was blood T cells: a sorted CD56 or NKG2C T cell subset, CD4+ or CD8+ T cells, or bulk PBMC T cells (not recorded which). The CDR3 loop is CAITRGLAGVGETQYF.